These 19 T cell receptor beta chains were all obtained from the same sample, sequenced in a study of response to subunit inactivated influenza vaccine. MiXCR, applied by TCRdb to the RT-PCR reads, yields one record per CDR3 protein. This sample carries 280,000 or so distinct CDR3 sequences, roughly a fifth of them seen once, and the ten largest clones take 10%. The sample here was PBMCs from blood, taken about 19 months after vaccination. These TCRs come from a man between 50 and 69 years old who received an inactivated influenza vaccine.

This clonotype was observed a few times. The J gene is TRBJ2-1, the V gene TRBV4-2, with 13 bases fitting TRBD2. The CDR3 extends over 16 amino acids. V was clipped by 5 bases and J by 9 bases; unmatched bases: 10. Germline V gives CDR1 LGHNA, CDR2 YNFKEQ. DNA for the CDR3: TGTGCCAGCAGCTCGGGACTAGCGGGGCCTCATAGTGAGCAGTTCTTC. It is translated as CASSSGLAGPHSEQFF.

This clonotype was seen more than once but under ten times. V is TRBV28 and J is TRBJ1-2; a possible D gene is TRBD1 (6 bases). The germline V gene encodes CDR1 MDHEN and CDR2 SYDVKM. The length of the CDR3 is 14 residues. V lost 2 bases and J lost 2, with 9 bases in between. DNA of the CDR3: TGTGCCAGCAGTTTACGGACAGAAAACTATGGCTACACCTTC. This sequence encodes CASSLRTENYGYTF.

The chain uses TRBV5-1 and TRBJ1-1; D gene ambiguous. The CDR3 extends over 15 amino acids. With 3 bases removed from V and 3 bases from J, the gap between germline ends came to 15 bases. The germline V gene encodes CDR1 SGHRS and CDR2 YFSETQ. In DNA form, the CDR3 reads TGCGCCAGCAGCTCGCAACACCCGGAGGACACTGAAGCTTTCTTT. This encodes CASSSQHPEDTEAFF.

DNA for the CDR3: TGCGCCAGCAGCTTGGCCCAAACTAGCGGTCTGGAGTTCTTC. Its protein is CASSLAQTSGLEFF. The chain joins TRBV5-1 to TRBJ2-1; 8 nucleotides match TRBD2. V lost 0 bases, J lost 14 bases, and 10 bases stayed unmatched. The CDR3 is 14 amino acids. The V gene's germline CDR1 is SGHRS and CDR2 YFSETQ.

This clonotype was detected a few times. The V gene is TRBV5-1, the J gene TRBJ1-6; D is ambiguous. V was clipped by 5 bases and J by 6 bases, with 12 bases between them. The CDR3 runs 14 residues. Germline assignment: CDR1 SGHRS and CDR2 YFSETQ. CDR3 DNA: TGCGCCAGCAGTCAGGACCGTTTTAATTCACCCCTCCACTTT. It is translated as CASSQDRFNSPLHF. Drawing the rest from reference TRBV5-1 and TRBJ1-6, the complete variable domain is KAGVTQTPRYLIKTRGQQVTLSCSPISGHRSVSWYQQTPGQGLQFLFEYFSETQRNKGNFPGRFSGRQFSNSRSEMNVSTLELGDSALYLCASSQDRFNSPLHFGNGTRLTVT.

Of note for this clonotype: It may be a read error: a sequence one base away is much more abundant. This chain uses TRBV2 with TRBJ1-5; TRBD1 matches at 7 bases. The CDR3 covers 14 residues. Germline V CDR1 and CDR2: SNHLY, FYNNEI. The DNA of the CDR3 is TGTGCCAGCAGTCGGGTGACAGGGCGTCAGGCCCAGCATTTT. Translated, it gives CASSRVTGRQAQHF.

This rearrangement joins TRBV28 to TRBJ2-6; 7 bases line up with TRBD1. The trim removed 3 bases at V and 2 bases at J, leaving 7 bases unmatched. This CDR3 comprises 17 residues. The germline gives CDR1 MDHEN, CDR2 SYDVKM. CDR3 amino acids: CASSFTGDLAGANVLTF. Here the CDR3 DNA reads TGTGCCAGCAGTTTTACAGGGGATTTAGCTGGGGCCAACGTCCTGACTTTC.

CDR3 loop: CASSVDRVLGDTEAFF. The CDR3 nucleotides are TGTGCCAGCAGCGTAGACAGGGTGTTGGGAGACACTGAAGCTTTCTTT. J is TRBJ1-1 and V is TRBV9, with D possibly matching TRBD1 (6 bases). The V and J ends lost 0 bases and 3 bases respectively, with 15 bases between them. The CDR3 is 16 amino acids. Germline V gives CDR1 SGDLS, CDR2 YYNGEE. The whole variable domain, filled in from reference TRBV9 and TRBJ1-1, reads DSGVTQTPKHLITATGQRVTLRCSPRSGDLSVYWYQQSLDQGLQFLIQYYNGEERAKGNILERFSAQQFPDLHSELNLSSLELGDSALYFCASSVDRVLGDTEAFFGQGTRLTVV.

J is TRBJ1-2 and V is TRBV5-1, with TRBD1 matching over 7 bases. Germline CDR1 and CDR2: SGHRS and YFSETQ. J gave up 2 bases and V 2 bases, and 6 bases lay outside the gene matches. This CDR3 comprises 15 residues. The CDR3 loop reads CASSFGTEDNYGYTF. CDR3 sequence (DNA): TGCGCCAGCAGCTTCGGGACAGAAGACAACTATGGCTACACCTTC.

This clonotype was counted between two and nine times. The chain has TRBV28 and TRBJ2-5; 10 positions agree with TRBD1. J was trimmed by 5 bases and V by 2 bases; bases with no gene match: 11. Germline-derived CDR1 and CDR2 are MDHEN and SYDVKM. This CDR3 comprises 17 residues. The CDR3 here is CASSLAPGTGDRETQYF. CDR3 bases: TGTGCCAGCAGTTTAGCTCCCGGGACAGGGGATCGGGAGACCCAGTACTTC.

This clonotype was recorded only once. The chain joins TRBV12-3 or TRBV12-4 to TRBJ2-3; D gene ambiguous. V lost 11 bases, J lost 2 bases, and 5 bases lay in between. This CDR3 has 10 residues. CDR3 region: CAQHTDTQYF. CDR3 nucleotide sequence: TGTGCCCAACACACAGATACGCAGTATTTT.

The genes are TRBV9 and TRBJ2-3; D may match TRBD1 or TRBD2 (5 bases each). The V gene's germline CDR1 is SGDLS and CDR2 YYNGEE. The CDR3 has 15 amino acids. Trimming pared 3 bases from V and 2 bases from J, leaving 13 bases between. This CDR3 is CASSEGGGTTDTQYF. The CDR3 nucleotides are TGTGCCAGCAGCGAGGGTGGGGGAACCACAGATACGCAGTATTTT.

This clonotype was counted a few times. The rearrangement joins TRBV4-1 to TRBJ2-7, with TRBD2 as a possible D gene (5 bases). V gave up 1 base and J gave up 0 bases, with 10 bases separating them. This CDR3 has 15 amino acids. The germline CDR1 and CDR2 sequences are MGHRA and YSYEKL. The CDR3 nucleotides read TGCGCCAGCAGCCAAGGGAGGACGGTCTCCTACGAGCAGTACTTC. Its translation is CASSQGRTVSYEQYF.

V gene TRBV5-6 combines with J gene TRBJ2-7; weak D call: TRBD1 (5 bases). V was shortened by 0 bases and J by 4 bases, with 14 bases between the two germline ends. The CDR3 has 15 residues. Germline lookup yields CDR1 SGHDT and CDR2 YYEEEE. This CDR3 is CASSLAPGLGYEQYF. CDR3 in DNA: TGTGCCAGCAGCTTGGCCCCAGGGTTAGGGTACGAGCAGTACTTC.

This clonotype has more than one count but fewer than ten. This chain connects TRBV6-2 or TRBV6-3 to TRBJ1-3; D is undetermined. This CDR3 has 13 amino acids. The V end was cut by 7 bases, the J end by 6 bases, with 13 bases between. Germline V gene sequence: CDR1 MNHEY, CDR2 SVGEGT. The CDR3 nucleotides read TGTGCCAGCACGTGGACCGCGGAAAACACCATATATTTT. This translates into CASTWTAENTIYF.

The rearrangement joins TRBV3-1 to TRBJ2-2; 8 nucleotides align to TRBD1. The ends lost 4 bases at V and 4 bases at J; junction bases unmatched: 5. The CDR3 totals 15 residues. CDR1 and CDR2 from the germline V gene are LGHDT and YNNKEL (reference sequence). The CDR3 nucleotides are TGTGCCAGCAGCCGGACAGGGTGGTTCACCGGGGAGCTGTTTTTT. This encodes CASSRTGWFTGELFF. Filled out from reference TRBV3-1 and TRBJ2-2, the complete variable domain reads DTAVSQTPKYLVTQMGNDKSIKCEQNLGHDTMYWYKQDSKKFLKIMFSYNNKELIINETVPNRFSPKSPDKAHLNLHINSLELGDSAVYFCASSRTGWFTGELFFGEGSRLTVL.

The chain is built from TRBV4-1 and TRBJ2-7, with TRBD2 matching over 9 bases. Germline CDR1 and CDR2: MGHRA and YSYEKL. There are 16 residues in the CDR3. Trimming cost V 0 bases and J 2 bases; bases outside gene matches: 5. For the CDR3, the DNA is TGCGCCAGCAGCCAAGAGACTAGCGGACTCCCCTACGAGCAGTACTTC. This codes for CASSQETSGLPYEQYF.

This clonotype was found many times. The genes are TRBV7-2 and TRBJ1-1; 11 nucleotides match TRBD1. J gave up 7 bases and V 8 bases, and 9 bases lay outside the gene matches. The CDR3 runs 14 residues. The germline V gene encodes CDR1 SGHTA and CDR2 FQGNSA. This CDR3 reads CASVRDRGSGEAFF. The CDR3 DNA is TGTGCCAGCGTACGGGACAGGGGGTCGGGTGAAGCTTTCTTT.

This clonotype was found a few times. The CDR3 reads CATSHPGTDTQYF. The CDR3, as DNA: TGTGCCACCTCACACCCGGGGACAGATACGCAGTATTTT. This chain connects TRBV24-1 to TRBJ2-3, with D perhaps matching TRBD2 (5 bases). CDR3 length equals 13 residues. Per the germline V gene, CDR1 is KGHDR and CDR2 is SFDVKD. The V end lost 9 bases, the J end lost 3 bases, and 12 bases lay between the germline ends.